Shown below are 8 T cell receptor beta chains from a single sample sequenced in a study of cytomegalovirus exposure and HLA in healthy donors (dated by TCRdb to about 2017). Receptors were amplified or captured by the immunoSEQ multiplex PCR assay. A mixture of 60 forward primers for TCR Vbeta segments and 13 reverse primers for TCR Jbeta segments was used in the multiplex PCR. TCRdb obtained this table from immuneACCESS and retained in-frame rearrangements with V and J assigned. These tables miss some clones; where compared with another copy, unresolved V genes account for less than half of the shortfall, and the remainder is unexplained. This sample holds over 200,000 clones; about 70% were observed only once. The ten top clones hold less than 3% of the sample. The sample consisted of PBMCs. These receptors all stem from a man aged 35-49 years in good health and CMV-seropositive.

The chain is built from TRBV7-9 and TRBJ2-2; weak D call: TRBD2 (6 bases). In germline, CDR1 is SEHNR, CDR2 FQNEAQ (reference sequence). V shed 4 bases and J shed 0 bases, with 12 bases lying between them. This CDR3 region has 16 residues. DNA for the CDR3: TGTGCCAGCAGCTCGTGGAGGACTACGAACACCGGGGAGCTGTTTTTT. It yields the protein CASSSWRTTNTGELFF.

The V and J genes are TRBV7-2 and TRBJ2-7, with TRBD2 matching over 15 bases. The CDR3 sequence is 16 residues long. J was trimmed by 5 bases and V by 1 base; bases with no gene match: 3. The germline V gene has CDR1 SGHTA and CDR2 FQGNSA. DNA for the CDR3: TGTGCCAGCAGCTTAGGGACTAGCGGGGGGGCCCACGAGCAGTACTTC. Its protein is CASSLGTSGGAHEQYF.

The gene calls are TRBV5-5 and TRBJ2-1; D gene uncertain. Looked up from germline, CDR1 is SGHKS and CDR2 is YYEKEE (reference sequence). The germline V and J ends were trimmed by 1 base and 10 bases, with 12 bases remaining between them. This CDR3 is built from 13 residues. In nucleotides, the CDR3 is TGTGCCAGCAGCTTGTCCGGTGGTCGGGAGCAGTTCTTC. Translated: CASSLSGGREQFF. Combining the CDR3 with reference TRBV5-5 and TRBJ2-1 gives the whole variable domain DAGVTQSPTHLIKTRGQQVTLRCSPISGHKSVSWYQQVLGQGPQFIFQYYEKEERGRGNFPDRFSARQFPNYSSELNVNALLLGDSALYLCASSLSGGREQFFGPGTRLTVL.

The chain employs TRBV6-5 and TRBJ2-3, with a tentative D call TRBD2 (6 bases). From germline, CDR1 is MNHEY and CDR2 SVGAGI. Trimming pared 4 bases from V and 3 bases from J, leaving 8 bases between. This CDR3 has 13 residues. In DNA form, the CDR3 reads TGTGCCAGCAGTTTCGGGGGTACAGATACGCAGTATTTT. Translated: CASSFGGTDTQYF.

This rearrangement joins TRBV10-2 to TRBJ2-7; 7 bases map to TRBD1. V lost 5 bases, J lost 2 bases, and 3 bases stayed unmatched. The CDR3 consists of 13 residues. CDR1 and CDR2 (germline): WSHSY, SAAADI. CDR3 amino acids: CASSQGDPYEQYF. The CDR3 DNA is TGCGCCAGCAGTCAGGGGGATCCCTACGAGCAGTACTTC.

CDR3 DNA sequence: TGCGCCAGCAGCCAGACAGGGGTCCCAAGCATCGGCACCGGGGAGCTGTTTTTT. Its protein is CASSQTGVPSIGTGELFF. J is TRBJ2-2 and V is TRBV4-3, with TRBD1 matching 8 bases. With 3 bases clipped from V and 4 bases from J, the junction kept 13 bases outside the gene matches. CDR3 length: 18 amino acids. CDR1 is LGHNA and CDR2 is YSLEER in the germline V gene.

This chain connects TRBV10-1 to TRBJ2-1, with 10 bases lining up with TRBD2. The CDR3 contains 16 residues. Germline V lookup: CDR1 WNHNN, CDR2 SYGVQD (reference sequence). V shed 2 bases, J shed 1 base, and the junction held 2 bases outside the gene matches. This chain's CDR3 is CASSEKRGGSYNEQFF. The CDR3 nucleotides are TGCGCCAGCAGTGAGAAGCGGGGGGGGTCCTACAATGAGCAGTTCTTC.

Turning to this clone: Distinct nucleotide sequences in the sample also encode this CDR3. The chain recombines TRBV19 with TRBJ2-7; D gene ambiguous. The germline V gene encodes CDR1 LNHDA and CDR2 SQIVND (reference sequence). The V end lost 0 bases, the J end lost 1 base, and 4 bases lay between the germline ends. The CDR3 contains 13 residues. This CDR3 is CASSIDRSYEQYF. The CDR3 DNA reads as TGTGCCAGTAGTATAGACAGATCCTACGAGCAGTACTTC.